This TCR beta chain is drawn from a study of cytomegalovirus exposure and HLA in healthy donors. Overall study context: Early on, a data release was issued that held roughly 80 million unique TCRs from HLA-typed donors. Study outcomes and limitations: A later analysis appeared to link common viral pathogens to several of the most significant clusters. Because they were indistinguishable, some V segments, including TRBV6-2 and TRBV6-3, were excluded.

Germline V gene lookup returns CDR1 MNHEY and CDR2 SVGAGI. V was trimmed by 2 bases and J by 7 bases, leaving 12 bases between them. The CDR3 runs to 15 residues. The PCR was carried out with 60 Vbeta primers and 13 Jbeta primers. Assay used: immunoSEQ multiplex PCR; TCRdb lists only in-frame clones, some missing. The sample records over 150,000 clones, around 68% being singletons. Notes on this clone: Its antigen is as yet unknown.

The clonotype was recovered from a man aged 45 to 65 in good health and CMV-seronegative. J is TRBJ1-6 and V is TRBV6-5, with D perhaps matching TRBD1 (5 bases). The sequenced sample was PBMCs. The CDR3 spells CASSYQTGRNSPLHF. The CDR3 DNA reads TGTGCCAGCAGTTACCAAACAGGCAGAAATTCACCCCTCCACTTT.